Described below is a single T cell receptor (beta chain) sequence and its context. Its specificity is unknown. The data originate from a study of T cell responses to AZD1222 COVID-19 vaccine. TCRdb's table, derived via immunoSEQ multiplex PCR, lists solely in-frame clones and lacks some. Seen here are over 130,000 clones, 92% observed once, and the top ten hold 3% to 4%. Study findings and constraints: Close to half of spike-specific TCRs reportedly recognize unmutated variant regions. In a largely white British group with more females than males, clonal diversity was possibly underestimated. Two AZD1222 administrations were followed by greater Spike-specific TCR breadth and depth. Scientists sampled the repertoires only once the peak T cell response had passed.

With 1 base removed from V and 1 base from J, the gap between germline ends came to 7 bases. The CDR3 sequence is 14 residues long. Looked up from germline, CDR1 is SGHAT and CDR2 is FQNNGV. The sequence came from an adult who received the AZD1222 COVID-19 vaccine. This chain uses TRBV11-2 with TRBJ1-1; the D is unclear. Sequenced here: peripheral blood, sampled 28 days after the second AZD1222 dose. The CDR3 reads CASSLVSANTEAFF. The CDR3 DNA reads TGTGCCAGCAGCTTAGTGTCAGCGAACACTGAAGCTTTCTTT.